These 26 T cell receptor beta chains were sequenced from one sample in a study of T cell repertoires in cytomegalovirus infection. TCRdb processed the reads anew with MiXCR; each CDR3 protein has one entry. The profile shows 310,000 or so distinct CDR3 sequences, 15% to 20% of them singletons. The sequencing input was PBMCs. Receptors originate from a human donor in good health (CMV status not recorded). Some clones in this sample may be carry-over from other donors' samples.

This clonotype was counted ten times or more. The chain couples TRBV7-2 to TRBJ1-6; the D gene is possibly TRBD1 (5 bases). With 2 bases removed from V and 5 bases from J, the gap between germline ends came to 13 bases. The CDR3 extends over 16 amino acids. Germline CDR1 SGHTA, CDR2 FQGNSA. This chain's CDR3 is CASSLNAGGNNSPLHF. In DNA, the CDR3 is TGTGCCAGCAGCTTAAATGCGGGGGGAAATAATTCACCCCTCCACTTT.

This clonotype showed up many times. This chain uses TRBV5-1 with TRBJ2-7; the D gene could be TRBD1 or TRBD2 (5 bases each). There are 14 residues in the CDR3. The V end was cut by 4 bases, the J end by 3 bases, with 14 bases between. Germline lookup yields CDR1 SGHRS and CDR2 YFSETQ. In DNA, the CDR3 is TGCGCCAGCAGCCCCGGTGGGGGATACTACGAGCAGTACTTC. Translated, it gives CASSPGGGYYEQYF. Supplemented by reference TRBV5-1 and TRBJ2-7, the full variable domain reads KAGVTQTPRYLIKTRGQQVTLSCSPISGHRSVSWYQQTPGQGLQFLFEYFSETQRNKGNFPGRFSGRQFSNSRSEMNVSTLELGDSALYLCASSPGGGYYEQYFGPGTRLTVT.

This clonotype was counted ten times or more. The rearrangement uses TRBV7-2 and TRBJ1-5, with D unresolved. Germline lookup yields CDR1 SGHTA and CDR2 FQGNSA. Trimming took off 1 base at V and 5 bases at J, with 9 bases between the two ends. The CDR3 totals 14 residues. CDR3 coding DNA: TGTGCCAGCAGCTTAGGCGGGTCAGATCAGCCCCAGCATTTT. Translated, it gives CASSLGGSDQPQHF.

Ten or more counts support this clonotype. This rearrangement joins TRBV7-8 to TRBJ2-1; 8 positions agree with TRBD1. The germline CDR1 and CDR2 sequences are SGHVS and FQNEAQ. J gave up 12 bases and V 1 base, and 2 bases lay outside the gene matches. This CDR3 comprises 12 residues. CDR3 nucleotide sequence: TGTGCCAGCAGCTTAGAAGGGACAGGGCAGTTCTTC. Amino acid sequence: CASSLEGTGQFF.

This clonotype was seen a few times. The V gene is TRBV28, the J gene TRBJ2-3, with TRBD1 identical over 8 bases. The CDR3 has 15 residues. The germline gives CDR1 MDHEN, CDR2 SYDVKM. V lost 5 bases and J lost 5; bases outside the gene matches: 9. CDR3 protein: CASSVAGGAEDTQYF. In DNA, the CDR3 is TGTGCCAGCAGTGTGGCAGGGGGCGCGGAAGATACGCAGTATTTT.

This clonotype has only a few counts. The J gene is TRBJ2-1, the V gene TRBV7-2, with D possibly being TRBD2 (7 bases). CDR3 length: 14 residues. Germline V CDR1 and CDR2: SGHTA, FQGNSA. Between the trimmed V and J ends, which lost 3 bases and 8 bases, there was a span of 14 bases. CDR3 DNA: TGTGCCAGCAGCTTGGGGGGGGCCTCGGATGAGCAGTTCTTC. This encodes CASSLGGASDEQFF.

This clonotype was picked up many times. The chain recombines TRBV7-2 with TRBJ2-3; TRBD1 or TRBD2 may be the D gene (5 bases each). Germline V lookup: CDR1 SGHTA, CDR2 FQGNSA. The CDR3 spans 15 residues. The V end was cut by 4 bases, the J end by 3 bases, with 14 bases between. This CDR3 is CASSSLGDRTDTQYF. The CDR3 DNA sequence: TGTGCCAGCAGCTCCCTCGGGGACCGTACAGATACGCAGTATTTT.

The rearrangement joins TRBV10-3 to TRBJ2-5; 14 positions match TRBD2. Germline assignment: CDR1 ENHRY and CDR2 SYGVKD. The CDR3 covers 16 residues. V was clipped by 3 bases and J by 4 bases; unmatched bases: 4. Written as DNA, the CDR3 is TGTGCCATCAGTGAACTCGGGACTAGCGGGGGAGAGACCCAGTACTTC. It is translated as CAISELGTSGGETQYF.

The chain has TRBV12-3 or TRBV12-4 and TRBJ2-7; tentatively, D is TRBD1 (6 bases). Trimming stripped 6 bases from V and 6 bases from J, with 12 bases between. This CDR3 has 12 amino acids. The CDR3 DNA is TGTGCCAGCAGACGTGCAGGGGCCGAGCAGTACTTC. This translates into CASRRAGAEQYF.

This clonotype was recorded at least ten times. This chain connects TRBV7-9 to TRBJ2-3; 10 bases line up with TRBD2. The CDR3 is 17 amino acids. Germline CDR1 and CDR2: SEHNR and FQNEAQ (reference sequence). V trimming: 8 bases; J trimming: 1 base; junction bases outside the gene matches: 12. CDR3 loop: CASVLAGDAKGTDTQYF. DNA of the CDR3: TGTGCCAGCGTCCTAGCGGGGGACGCCAAAGGCACAGATACGCAGTATTTT.

This clonotype was seen ten or more times. This sequence joins TRBV20-1 and TRBJ2-3; D unresolved. This CDR3 contains 14 residues. V lost 5 bases and J lost 0, with 12 bases in between. The V gene's germline CDR1 is DFQATT and CDR2 SNEGSKA (reference sequence). The CDR3 sequence is CSAVPGSSTDTQYF. As DNA, the CDR3 is TGCAGTGCTGTCCCGGGTTCGAGCACAGATACGCAGTATTTT.

This sequence joins TRBV19 and TRBJ1-3; D is uncertain. This CDR3 has 17 residues. Germline loops: CDR1 LNHDA, CDR2 SQIVND (reference sequence). Trimming left V 3 bases short and J 0 bases short, with 15 bases between. The DNA for the CDR3 is TGTGCCAGTAGTATTATCGGGCTCGAGGACTCTGGAAACACCATATATTTT. Translating gives CASSIIGLEDSGNTIYF.

The chain employs TRBV20-1 and TRBJ1-1, with 7 bases lining up with TRBD1. CDR1 is DFQATT and CDR2 is SNEGSKA in the germline V gene (reference sequence). V was pared by 2 bases and J by 10 bases, with 4 bases of the junction left unmatched. The CDR3 has 11 residues. The chain's CDR3 is CSARRQGTAFF. The CDR3, as DNA: TGCAGTGCTAGACGACAGGGCACAGCTTTCTTT.

The chain carries TRBV11-1 and TRBJ2-5, with 8 bases aligning to TRBD1. The CDR3 has 13 amino acids. The germline V gene encodes CDR1 SGHAT and CDR2 FQDESV (reference sequence). J lost 7 bases, V lost 9 bases, and 10 bases had no gene match. The CDR3 DNA is TGTGCCAGTAGCCATGCAGGACAGGGGACCCAGTACTTC. It translates to CASSHAGQGTQYF.

This sequence joins TRBV27 and TRBJ1-1; 7 bases are shared with TRBD1. This CDR3 region has 15 residues. With V trimmed by 6 bases and J by 5 bases, 12 bases remained unmatched. From germline, CDR1 is MNHEY and CDR2 SMNVEV (reference sequence). This CDR3 is CASSETSGGQTEAFF. The CDR3 DNA reads as TGTGCCAGCAGCGAGACCTCAGGGGGTCAGACTGAAGCTTTCTTT.

This clonotype was recorded a few times. The rearrangement joins TRBV14 to TRBJ2-2; D is uncertain. Germline values: CDR1 SGHDN, CDR2 FVKESK. The CDR3 contains 16 residues. Trimming left V 1 base short and J 0 bases short, with 9 bases between. The DNA for the CDR3 is TGTGCCAGCAGCCAAGCTTTGCTCGCGAACACCGGGGAGCTGTTTTTT. Amino acids: CASSQALLANTGELFF.

Many counts were recorded for this clonotype. The chain employs TRBV7-9 and TRBJ1-4; 11 bases align to TRBD1. The CDR3 consists of 15 residues. The ends lost 5 bases at V and 8 bases at J; junction bases unmatched: 7. Germline V CDR1 and CDR2: SEHNR, FQNEAQ (reference sequence). CDR3 DNA sequence: TGTGCCAGCAGCGCGCCGGGACAGGGGGTCGAAAAACTGTTTTTT. Its protein is CASSAPGQGVEKLFF. Supplemented by reference TRBV7-9 and TRBJ1-4, the full variable domain reads DTGVSQNPRHKITKRGQNVTFRCDPISEHNRLYWYRQTLGQGPEFLTYFQNEAQLEKSRLLSDRFSAERPKGSFSTLEIQRTEQGDSAMYLCASSAPGQGVEKLFFGSGTQLSVL.

This clonotype was observed many times. The genes are TRBV7-2 and TRBJ2-3, with 15 bases aligning to TRBD2. Germline V gene data show CDR1 as SGHTA and CDR2 as FQGNSA. The CDR3 sequence is 18 residues long. Germline trimming cut 4 bases from V and 3 bases from J; bases unmatched to any gene: 8. As DNA, the CDR3 is TGTGCCAGCAGCTACATGGGACTAGCGGGGGGTGGGACAGATACGCAGTATTTT. Its protein is CASSYMGLAGGGTDTQYF.

The J gene is TRBJ2-5, the V gene TRBV5-6; D remains unclear. The CDR3 has 13 amino acids. Germline values: CDR1 SGHDT, CDR2 YYEEEE. The ends were cut back, 4 bases at V and 6 bases at J, with 13 bases in the middle. In DNA, the CDR3 is TGTGCCAGCAGCCCTGGGGTGGTGCAGACCCAGTACTTC. Protein: CASSPGVVQTQYF.

This clonotype appeared a single time. The chain employs TRBV3-1 and TRBJ2-1; a possible D gene is TRBD2 (5 bases). The CDR3 contains 14 residues. V was shortened by 5 bases and J by 3 bases, with 11 bases between the two germline ends. In germline, CDR1 is LGHDT, CDR2 YNNKEL (reference sequence). The CDR3 here is CASSFDGDYNEQFF. CDR3 nucleotide sequence: TGTGCCAGCAGCTTCGACGGGGACTACAATGAGCAGTTCTTC.

The chain joins TRBV12-3 or TRBV12-4 to TRBJ2-7; the match to TRBD2 covers 14 bases. J gave up 5 bases and V 6 bases, and 6 bases lay outside the gene matches. The CDR3 is 15 residues long. CDR3 DNA sequence: TGTGCCAGCAGACGGACTAGCGGGGGGCCAGACGAGCAGTACTTC. Its protein is CASRRTSGGPDEQYF.

This clonotype has only a few counts. The chain uses TRBV19 and TRBJ2-5; D may be TRBD2 (6 bases). The germline V gene has CDR1 LNHDA and CDR2 SQIVND (reference sequence). The V end was cut by 6 bases, the J end by 5 bases, with 19 bases between. This CDR3 contains 15 residues. DNA of the CDR3: TGTGCCAGTAGCCCGGTGTGGCCAGGGAGGGAGACCCAGTACTTC. As protein: CASSPVWPGRETQYF.

The CDR3 sequence: CATSRVLSGNEQFF. The CDR3 DNA sequence: TGTGCCACCAGCAGAGTACTTAGTGGCAATGAGCAGTTCTTC. The chain joins TRBV15 to TRBJ2-1; no clear D. The V and J ends lost 1 base and 6 bases respectively, with 10 bases between them. The CDR3 has 14 amino acids. Germline assignment: CDR1 LNHNV and CDR2 YYDKDF (reference sequence).

This chain uses TRBV6-5 with TRBJ2-6; 7 nucleotides agree with TRBD1. Germline CDR1 reads MNHEY; CDR2 reads SVGAGI. Trimming removed 6 bases from V and 4 bases from J; junction bases left unmatched: 6. The CDR3 spans 15 residues. The CDR3 sequence is CASREQGYGANVLTF. CDR3 DNA sequence: TGTGCCAGCAGGGAACAGGGGTACGGGGCCAACGTCCTGACTTTC.

The chain links TRBV7-3 to TRBJ1-2; D remains ambiguous. This CDR3 spans 15 amino acids. Germline V gene lookup returns CDR1 SGHTA and CDR2 FQGTGA. V dropped 3 bases and J dropped 0 bases, with 11 bases sitting between them. This chain's CDR3 is CASSFGTEANYGYTF. DNA of the CDR3: TGTGCCAGCAGCTTTGGTACGGAAGCTAACTATGGCTACACCTTC. The full variable domain, with the rest looked up from reference TRBV7-3 and TRBJ1-2, is GAGVSQTPSNKVTEKGKYVELRCDPISGHTALYWYRQSLGQGPEFLIYFQGTGAADDSGLPNDRFFAVRPEGSVSTLKIQRTERGDSAVYLCASSFGTEANYGYTFGSGTRLTVV.

J is TRBJ2-1 and V is TRBV7-9, with TRBD1 matching 8 bases. The CDR3 sequence is 16 residues long. V lost 2 bases, J lost 6 bases, and 9 bases stayed unmatched. Germline V gene data show CDR1 as SEHNR and CDR2 as FQNEAQ (reference sequence). For the CDR3, the DNA is TGTGCCAGCAGCTTAACGACAGGGGTTGGGCCCAATGAGCAGTTCTTC. Protein product: CASSLTTGVGPNEQFF.